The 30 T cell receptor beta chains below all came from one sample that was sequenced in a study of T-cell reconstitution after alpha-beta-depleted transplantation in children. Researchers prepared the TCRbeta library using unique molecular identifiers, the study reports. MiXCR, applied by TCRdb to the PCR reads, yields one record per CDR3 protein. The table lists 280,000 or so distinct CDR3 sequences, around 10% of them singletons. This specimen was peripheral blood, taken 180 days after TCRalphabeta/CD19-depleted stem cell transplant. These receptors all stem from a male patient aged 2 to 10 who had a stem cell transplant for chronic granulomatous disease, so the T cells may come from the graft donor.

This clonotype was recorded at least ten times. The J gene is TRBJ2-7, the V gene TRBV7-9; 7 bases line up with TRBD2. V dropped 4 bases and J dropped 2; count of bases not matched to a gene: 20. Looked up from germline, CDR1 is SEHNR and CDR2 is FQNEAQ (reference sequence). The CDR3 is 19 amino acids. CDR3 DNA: TGTGCCAGCAGCTCCGTGGGGGGGGAACTCGCAAAAATCGCCTACGAGCAGTACTTC. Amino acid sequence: CASSSVGGELAKIAYEQYF.

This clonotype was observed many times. The CDR3 DNA reads as TGTGCCAGCAGTTTCAACACCGGGGAGCTGTTTTTT. Translating it yields CASSFNTGELFF. The gene calls are TRBV7-3 and TRBJ2-2; D not resolved. This CDR3 region has 12 residues. V was trimmed by 6 bases and J by 2 bases, leaving 4 bases between them. Germline V gives CDR1 SGHTA, CDR2 FQGTGA.

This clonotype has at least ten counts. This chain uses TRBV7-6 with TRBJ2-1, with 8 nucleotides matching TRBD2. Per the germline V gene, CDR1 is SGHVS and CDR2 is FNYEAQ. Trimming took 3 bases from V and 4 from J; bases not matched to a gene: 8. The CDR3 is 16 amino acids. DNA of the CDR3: TGTGCCAGCAGCTTTCGTCCGGGAGGGGCGTACAATGAGCAGTTCTTC. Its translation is CASSFRPGGAYNEQFF. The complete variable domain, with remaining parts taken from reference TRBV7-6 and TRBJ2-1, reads GAGVSQSPRYKVTKRGQDVALRCDPISGHVSLYWYRQALGQGPEFLTYFNYEAQQDKSGLPNDRFSAERPEGSISTLTIQRTEQRDSAMYRCASSFRPGGAYNEQFFGPGTRLTVL.

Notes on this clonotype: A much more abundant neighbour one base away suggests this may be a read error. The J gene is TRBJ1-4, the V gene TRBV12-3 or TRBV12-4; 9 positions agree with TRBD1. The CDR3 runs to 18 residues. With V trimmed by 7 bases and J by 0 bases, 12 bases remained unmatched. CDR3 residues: CASTLTGGAHATNEKLFF. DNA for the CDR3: TGTGCCAGCACCCTGACAGGGGGGGCCCATGCAACTAATGAAAAACTGTTTTTT.

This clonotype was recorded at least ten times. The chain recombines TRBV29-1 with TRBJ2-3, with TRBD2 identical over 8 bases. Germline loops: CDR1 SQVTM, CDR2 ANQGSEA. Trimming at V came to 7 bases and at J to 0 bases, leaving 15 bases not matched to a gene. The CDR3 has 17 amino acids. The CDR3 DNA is TGCAGCGCACGCGGACCTATGGGACTAGGGAGCACAGATACGCAGTATTTT. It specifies CSARGPMGLGSTDTQYF.

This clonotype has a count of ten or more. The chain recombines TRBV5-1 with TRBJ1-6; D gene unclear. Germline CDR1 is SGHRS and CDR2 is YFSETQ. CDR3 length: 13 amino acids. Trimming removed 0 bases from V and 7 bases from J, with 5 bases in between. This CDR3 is CASSLAGNSPLHF. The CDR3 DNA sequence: TGCGCCAGCAGCTTGGCCGGCAATTCACCCCTCCACTTT.

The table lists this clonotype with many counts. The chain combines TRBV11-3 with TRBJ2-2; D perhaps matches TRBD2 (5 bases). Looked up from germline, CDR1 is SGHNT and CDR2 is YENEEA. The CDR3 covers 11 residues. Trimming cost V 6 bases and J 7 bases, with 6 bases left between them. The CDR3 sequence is CASRGSGELFF. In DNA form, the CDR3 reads TGTGCCAGCAGGGGGAGCGGGGAGCTGTTTTTT.

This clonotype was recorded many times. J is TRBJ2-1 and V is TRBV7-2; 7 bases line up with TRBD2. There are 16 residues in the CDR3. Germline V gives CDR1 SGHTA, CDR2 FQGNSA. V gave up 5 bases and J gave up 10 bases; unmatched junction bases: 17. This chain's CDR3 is CASSPEVGRASGEQFF. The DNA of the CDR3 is TGTGCCAGCAGCCCAGAGGTGGGGAGGGCCTCGGGGGAGCAGTTCTTC.

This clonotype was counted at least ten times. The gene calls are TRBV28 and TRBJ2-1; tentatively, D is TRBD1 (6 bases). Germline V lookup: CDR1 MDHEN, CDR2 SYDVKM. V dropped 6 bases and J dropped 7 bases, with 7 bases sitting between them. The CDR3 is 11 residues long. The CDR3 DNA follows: TGTGCCAGCAGCACAGGGAATGAGCAGTTCTTC. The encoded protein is CASSTGNEQFF.

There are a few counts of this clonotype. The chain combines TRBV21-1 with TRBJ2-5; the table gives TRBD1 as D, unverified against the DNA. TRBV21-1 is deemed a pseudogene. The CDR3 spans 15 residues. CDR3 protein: CASSKVRGSGTTQYF. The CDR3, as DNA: TGTGCCAGCAGCAAAGTACGGGGGTCCGGAACGACCCAGTACTTC.

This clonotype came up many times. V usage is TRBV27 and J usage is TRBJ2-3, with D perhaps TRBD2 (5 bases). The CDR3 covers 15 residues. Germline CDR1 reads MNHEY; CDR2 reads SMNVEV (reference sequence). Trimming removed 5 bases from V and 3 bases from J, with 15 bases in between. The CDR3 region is CASSSGFRWTDTQYF. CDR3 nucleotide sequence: TGTGCCAGCAGTAGCGGTTTTAGGTGGACAGATACGCAGTATTTT.

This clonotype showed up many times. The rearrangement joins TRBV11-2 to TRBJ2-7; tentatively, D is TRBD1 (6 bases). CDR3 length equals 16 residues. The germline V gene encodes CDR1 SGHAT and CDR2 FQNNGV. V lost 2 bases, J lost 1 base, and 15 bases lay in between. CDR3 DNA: TGTGCCAGCAGCTTACCGCCCCGCAGGGGATCCTACGAGCAGTACTTC. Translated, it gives CASSLPPRRGSYEQYF.

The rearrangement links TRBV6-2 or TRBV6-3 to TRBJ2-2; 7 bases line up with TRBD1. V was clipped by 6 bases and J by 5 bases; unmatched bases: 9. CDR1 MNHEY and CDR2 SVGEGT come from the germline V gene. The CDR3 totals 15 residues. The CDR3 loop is CASRFDRERTGELFF. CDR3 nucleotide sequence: TGTGCCAGCAGATTCGACAGGGAAAGGACCGGGGAGCTGTTTTTT.

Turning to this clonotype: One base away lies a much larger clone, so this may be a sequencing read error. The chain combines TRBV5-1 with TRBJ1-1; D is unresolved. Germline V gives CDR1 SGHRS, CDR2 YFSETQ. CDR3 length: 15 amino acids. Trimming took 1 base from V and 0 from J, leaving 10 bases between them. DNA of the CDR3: TGCGCCAGCAGCTTGCGCCCGATGCTGAACACTGAAGCTTTCTTT. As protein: CASSLRPMLNTEAFF. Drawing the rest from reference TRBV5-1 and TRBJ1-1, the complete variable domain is KAGVTQTPRYLIKTRGQQVTLSCSPISGHRSVSWYQQTPGQGLQFLFEYFSETQRNKGNFPGRFSGRQFSNSRSEMNVSTLELGDSALYLCASSLRPMLNTEAFFGQGTRLTVV.

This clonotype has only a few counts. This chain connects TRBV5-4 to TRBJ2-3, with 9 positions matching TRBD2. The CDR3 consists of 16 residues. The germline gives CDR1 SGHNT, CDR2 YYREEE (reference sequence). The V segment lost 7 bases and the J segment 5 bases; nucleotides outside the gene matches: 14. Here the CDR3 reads CASAPETSGLGDTQYF. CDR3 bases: TGTGCCAGCGCACCTGAGACTAGCGGTCTTGGAGATACGCAGTATTTT.

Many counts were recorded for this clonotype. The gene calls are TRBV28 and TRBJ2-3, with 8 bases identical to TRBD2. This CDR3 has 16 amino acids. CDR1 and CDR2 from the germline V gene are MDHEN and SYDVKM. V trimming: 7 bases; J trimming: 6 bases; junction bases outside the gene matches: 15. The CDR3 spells CASTSNLAGGGDTQYF. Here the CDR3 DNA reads TGTGCCAGCACCTCTAACCTTGCGGGAGGAGGGGATACGCAGTATTTT.

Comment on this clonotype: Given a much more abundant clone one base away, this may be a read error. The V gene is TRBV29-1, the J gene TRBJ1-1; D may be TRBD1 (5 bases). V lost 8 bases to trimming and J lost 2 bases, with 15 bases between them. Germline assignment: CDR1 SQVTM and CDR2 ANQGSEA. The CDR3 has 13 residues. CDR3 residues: CSYLTDLNTEAFF. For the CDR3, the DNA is TGCAGCTACCTGACAGATCTAAACACTGAAGCTTTCTTT.

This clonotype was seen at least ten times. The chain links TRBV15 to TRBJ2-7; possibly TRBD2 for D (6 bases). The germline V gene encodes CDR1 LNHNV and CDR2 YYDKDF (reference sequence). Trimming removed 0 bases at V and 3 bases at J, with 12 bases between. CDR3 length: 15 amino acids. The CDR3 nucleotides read TGTGCCACCAGCAGAGACCCCCTGGGGGGCTACGAGCAGTACTTC. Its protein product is CATSRDPLGGYEQYF.

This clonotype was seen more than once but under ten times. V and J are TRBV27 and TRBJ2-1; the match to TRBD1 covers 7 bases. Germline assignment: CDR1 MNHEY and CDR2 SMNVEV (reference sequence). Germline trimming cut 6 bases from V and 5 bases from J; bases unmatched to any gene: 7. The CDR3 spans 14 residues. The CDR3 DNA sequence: TGTGCCAGCAGGCAGCCGGGACAGAACAATGAGCAGTTCTTC. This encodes CASRQPGQNNEQFF.

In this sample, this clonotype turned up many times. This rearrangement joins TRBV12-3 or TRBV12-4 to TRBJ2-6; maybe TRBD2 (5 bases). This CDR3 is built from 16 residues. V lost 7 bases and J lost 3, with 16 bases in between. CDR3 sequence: CASTRRGSGGANVLTF. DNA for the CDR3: TGTGCCAGCACCCGGAGAGGGTCCGGTGGGGCCAACGTCCTGACTTTC.

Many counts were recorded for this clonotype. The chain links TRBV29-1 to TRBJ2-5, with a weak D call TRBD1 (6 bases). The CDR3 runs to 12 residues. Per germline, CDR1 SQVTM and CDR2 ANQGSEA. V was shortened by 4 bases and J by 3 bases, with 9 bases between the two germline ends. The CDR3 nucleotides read TGCAGCGTTGGGACAGCTAAAGAGACCCAGTACTTC. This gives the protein CSVGTAKETQYF.

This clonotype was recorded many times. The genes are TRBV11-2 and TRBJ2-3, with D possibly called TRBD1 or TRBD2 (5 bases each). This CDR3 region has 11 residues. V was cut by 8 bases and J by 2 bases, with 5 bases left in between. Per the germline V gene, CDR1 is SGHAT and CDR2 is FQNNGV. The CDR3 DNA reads TGTGCCAGCGGGACCACAGATACGCAGTATTTT. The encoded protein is CASGTTDTQYF.

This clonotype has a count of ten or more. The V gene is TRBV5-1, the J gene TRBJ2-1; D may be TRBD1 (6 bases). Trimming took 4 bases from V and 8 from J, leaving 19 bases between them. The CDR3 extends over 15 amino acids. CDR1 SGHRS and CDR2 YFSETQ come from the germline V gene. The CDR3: CASSPAPGQRDEQFF. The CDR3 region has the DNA TGCGCCAGCAGCCCAGCACCGGGACAACGGGATGAGCAGTTCTTC.

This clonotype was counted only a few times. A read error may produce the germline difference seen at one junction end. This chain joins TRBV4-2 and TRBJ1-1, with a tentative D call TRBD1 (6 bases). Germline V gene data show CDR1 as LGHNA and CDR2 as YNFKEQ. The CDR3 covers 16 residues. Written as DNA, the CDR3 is TGTGCCAGCACCCAAGGCGGACAGCTCATGAACACTGAAGCTTTCTTT. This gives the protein CASTQGGQLMNTEAFF.

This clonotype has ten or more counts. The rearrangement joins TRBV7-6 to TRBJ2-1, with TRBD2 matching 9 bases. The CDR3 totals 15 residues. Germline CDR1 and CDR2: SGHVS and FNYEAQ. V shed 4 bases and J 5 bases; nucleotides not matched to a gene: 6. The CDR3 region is CASSSPGLAHNEQFF. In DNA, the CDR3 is TGTGCCAGCAGCTCACCGGGACTAGCTCACAATGAGCAGTTCTTC.

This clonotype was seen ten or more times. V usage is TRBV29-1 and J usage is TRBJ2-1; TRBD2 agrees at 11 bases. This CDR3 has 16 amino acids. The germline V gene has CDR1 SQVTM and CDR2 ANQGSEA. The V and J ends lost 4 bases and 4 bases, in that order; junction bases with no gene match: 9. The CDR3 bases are TGCAGCGTTGGAGCGATAGCGGGAGGGGAGTACAATGAGCAGTTCTTC. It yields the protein CSVGAIAGGEYNEQFF.

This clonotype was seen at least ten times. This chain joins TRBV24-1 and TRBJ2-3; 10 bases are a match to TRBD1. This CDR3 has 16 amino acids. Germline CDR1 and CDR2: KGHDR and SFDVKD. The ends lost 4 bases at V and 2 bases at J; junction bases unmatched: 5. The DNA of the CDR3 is TGTGCCACCAGTGACGCCGGGACAGGGGACACAGATACGCAGTATTTT. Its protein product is CATSDAGTGDTDTQYF.

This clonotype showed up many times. This CDR3 is CSAVTSGSSYEQYF. CDR3 nucleotide sequence: TGCAGTGCTGTGACTAGCGGGAGTTCCTACGAGCAGTACTTC. The chain links TRBV20-1 to TRBJ2-7, with 12 bases aligning to TRBD2. CDR3 length equals 14 residues. The trim removed 5 bases at V and 1 base at J, leaving 3 bases unmatched. Germline-derived CDR1 and CDR2 are DFQATT and SNEGSKA (reference sequence).

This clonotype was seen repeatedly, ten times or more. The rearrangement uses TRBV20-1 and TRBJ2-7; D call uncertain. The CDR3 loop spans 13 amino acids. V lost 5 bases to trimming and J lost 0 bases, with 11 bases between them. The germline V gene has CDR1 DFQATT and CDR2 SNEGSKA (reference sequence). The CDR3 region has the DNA TGCAGTGCTCCTACACGGAGCTCCTACGAGCAGTACTTC. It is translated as CSAPTRSSYEQYF.

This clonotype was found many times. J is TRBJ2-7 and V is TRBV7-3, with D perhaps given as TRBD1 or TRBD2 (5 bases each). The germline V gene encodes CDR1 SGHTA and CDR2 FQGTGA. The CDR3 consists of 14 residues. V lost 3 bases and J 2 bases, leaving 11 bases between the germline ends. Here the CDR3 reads CASSFGGTPYEQYF. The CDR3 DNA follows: TGTGCCAGCAGCTTTGGGGGTACCCCCTACGAGCAGTACTTC.